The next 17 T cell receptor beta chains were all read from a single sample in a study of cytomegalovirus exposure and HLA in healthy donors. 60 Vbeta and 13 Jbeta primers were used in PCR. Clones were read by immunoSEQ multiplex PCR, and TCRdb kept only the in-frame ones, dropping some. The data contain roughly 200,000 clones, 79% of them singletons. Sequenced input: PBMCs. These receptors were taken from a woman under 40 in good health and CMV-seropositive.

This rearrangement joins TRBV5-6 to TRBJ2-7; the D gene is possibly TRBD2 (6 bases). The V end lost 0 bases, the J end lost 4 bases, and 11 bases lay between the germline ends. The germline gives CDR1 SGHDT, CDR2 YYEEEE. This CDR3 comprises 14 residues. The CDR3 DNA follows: TGTGCCAGCAGCTTGGGACTAGTTGGTTACGAGCAGTACTTC. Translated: CASSLGLVGYEQYF.

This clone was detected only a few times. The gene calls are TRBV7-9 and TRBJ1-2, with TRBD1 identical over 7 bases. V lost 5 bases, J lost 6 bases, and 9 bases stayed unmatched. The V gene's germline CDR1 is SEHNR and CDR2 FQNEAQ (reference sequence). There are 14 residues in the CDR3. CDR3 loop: CASSPRVGGNGYTF. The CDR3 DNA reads TGTGCCAGCAGCCCCCGGGTAGGGGGCAATGGCTACACCTTC.

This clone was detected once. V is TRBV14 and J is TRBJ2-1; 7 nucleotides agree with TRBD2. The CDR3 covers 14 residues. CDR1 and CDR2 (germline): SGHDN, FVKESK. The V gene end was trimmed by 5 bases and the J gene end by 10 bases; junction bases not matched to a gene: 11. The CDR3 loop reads CASSELLRAGEQFF. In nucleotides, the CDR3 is TGTGCCAGCAGCGAACTATTGAGAGCGGGAGAGCAGTTCTTC.

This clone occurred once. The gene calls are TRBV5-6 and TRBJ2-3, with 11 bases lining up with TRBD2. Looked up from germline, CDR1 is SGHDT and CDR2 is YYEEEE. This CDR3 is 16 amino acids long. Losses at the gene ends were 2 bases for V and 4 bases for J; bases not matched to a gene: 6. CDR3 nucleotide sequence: TGTGCCAGCAGCTTAGGTGGGACTAGCGGATCAGATACGCAGTATTTT. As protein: CASSLGGTSGSDTQYF.

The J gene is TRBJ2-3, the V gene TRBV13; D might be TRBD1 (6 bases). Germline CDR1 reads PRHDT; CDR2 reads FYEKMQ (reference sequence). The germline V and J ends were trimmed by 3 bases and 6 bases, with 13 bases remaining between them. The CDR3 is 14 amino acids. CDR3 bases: TGTGCCAGCAGCTTCTTGGGGGCCCGGGATACGCAGTATTTT. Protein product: CASSFLGARDTQYF.

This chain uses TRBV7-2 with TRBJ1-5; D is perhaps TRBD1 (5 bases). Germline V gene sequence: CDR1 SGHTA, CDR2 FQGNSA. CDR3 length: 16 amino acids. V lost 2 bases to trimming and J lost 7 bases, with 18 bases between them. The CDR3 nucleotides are TGTGCCAGCAGCTTACAGGGATCAAACCCGGGCCAGCCCCAGCATTTT. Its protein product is CASSLQGSNPGQPQHF.

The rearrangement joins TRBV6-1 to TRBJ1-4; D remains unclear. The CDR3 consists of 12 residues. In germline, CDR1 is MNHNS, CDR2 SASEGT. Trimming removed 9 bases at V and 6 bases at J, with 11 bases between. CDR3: CASGMEDEKLFF. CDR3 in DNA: TGTGCCAGTGGGATGGAGGATGAAAAACTGTTTTTT.

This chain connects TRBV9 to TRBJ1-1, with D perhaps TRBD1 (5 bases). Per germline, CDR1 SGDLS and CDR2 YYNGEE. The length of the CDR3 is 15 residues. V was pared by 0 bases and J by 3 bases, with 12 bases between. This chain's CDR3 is CASSVEGRADTEAFF. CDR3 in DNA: TGTGCCAGCAGCGTAGAGGGCAGGGCGGACACTGAAGCTTTCTTT.

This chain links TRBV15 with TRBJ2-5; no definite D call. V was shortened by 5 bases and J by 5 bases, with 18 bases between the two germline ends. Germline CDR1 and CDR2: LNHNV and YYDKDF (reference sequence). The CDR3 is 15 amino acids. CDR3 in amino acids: CATSVSPLYGETQYF. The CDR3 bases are TGTGCCACCAGCGTAAGCCCCTTATACGGGGAGACCCAGTACTTC.

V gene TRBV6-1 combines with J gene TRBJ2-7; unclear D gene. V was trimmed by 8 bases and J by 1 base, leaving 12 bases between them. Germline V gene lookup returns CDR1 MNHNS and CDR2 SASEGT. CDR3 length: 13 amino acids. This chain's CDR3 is CASRRTRSYEQYF. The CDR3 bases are TGTGCCAGCCGAAGAACCAGATCCTACGAGCAGTACTTC.

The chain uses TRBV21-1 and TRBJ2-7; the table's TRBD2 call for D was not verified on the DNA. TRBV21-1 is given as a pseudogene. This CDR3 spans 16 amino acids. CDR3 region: CASSKGGGGISYEQYF. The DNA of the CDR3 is TGTGCCAGCAGCAAAGGAGGGGGAGGGATCTCCTACGAGCAGTACTTC.

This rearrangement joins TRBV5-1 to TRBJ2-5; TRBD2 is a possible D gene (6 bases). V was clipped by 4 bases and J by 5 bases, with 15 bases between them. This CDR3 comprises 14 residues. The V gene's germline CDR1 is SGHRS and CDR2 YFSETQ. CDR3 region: CASSPGTQRETQYF. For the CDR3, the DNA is TGCGCCAGCAGCCCCGGGACTCAAAGGGAGACCCAGTACTTC.

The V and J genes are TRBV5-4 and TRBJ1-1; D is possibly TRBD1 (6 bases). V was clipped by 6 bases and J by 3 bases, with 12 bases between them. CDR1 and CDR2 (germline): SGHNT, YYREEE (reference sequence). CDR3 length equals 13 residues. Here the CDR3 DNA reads TGTGCCAGCACCTTACAGGGCGACACTGAAGCTTTCTTT. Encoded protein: CASTLQGDTEAFF.

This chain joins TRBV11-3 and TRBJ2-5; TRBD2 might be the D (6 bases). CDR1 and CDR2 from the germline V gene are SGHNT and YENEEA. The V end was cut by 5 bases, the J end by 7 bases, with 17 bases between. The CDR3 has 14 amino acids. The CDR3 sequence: CASSPEAQEGTQYF. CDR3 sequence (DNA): TGTGCCAGCAGCCCGGAGGCCCAGGAGGGGACCCAGTACTTC.

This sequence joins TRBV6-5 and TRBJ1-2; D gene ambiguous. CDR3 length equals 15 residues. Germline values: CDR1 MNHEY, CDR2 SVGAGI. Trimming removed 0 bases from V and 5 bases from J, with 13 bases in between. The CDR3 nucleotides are TGTGCCAGCAGTTACTCGACAAGGCTCCATTATGGCTACACCTTC. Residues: CASSYSTRLHYGYTF.

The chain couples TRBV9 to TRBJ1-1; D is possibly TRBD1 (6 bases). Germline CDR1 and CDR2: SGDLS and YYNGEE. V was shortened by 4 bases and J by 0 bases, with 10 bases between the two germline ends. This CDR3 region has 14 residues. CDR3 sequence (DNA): TGTGCCAGCAGCAGGGACATGATGAACACTGAAGCTTTCTTT. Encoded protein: CASSRDMMNTEAFF.

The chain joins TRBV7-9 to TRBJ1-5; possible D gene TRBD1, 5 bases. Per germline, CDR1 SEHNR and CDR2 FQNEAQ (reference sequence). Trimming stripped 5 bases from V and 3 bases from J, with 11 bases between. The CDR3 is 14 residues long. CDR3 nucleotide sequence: TGTGCCAGCAGCCTACAGGAGCCCAATCAGCCCCAGCATTTT. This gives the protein CASSLQEPNQPQHF. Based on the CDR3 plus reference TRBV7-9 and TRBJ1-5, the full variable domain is DTGVSQNPRHKITKRGQNVTFRCDPISEHNRLYWYRQTLGQGPEFLTYFQNEAQLEKSRLLSDRFSAERPKGSFSTLEIQRTEQGDSAMYLCASSLQEPNQPQHFGDGTRLSIL.